This TCR beta chain was identified in a study of T cell changes during pregnancy in multiple sclerosis. Some clones are missing from TCRdb's copy, which holds only in-frame ones; the method was immunoSEQ multiplex PCR. The sample lists about 36,000 clones; around 91% were seen once. Trimming left V 5 bases short and J 4 bases short, with 23 bases between. The CDR3 contains 18 residues. Germline CDR1 reads MDHEN; CDR2 reads SYDVKM. The TCR was taken from a female donor in good health, enrolled as a control in a pregnancy study. Sequencing was performed on CD4+ T cells from peripheral blood mononuclear cells, taken in the second trimester of pregnancy. The genes are TRBV28 and TRBJ1-4; tentatively, D is TRBD1 (6 bases). The CDR3 sequence is CASSPLIGPGVSNEKLFF. CDR3 bases: TGTGCCAGCAGTCCTCTTATTGGCCCAGGGGTTAGTAATGAAAAACTGTTTTTT.